This entry lists 9 T cell receptor beta chains sequenced from one sample in a study of blood T cell repertoires in COVID-19. Sequencing was performed with immunoSEQ multiplex PCR; in TCRdb, only in-frame clones are kept and a portion is missing. The top ten hold roughly 2.1% of the sample, which has 310,000 or so clones, approximately 86% seen once. Sequenced material: peripheral blood. Source of these receptors: a young woman who had recovered from COVID-19.

CDR3 sequence reads: CASSEGRVREADQPQHF. The DNA for the CDR3 is TGTGCCAGCAGTGAAGGTAGAGTGAGGGAGGCGGATCAGCCCCAGCATTTT. The chain uses TRBV6-1 and TRBJ1-5; D remains unclear. Germline V gives CDR1 MNHNS, CDR2 SASEGT. Deletions cut 1 base from V and 5 bases from J, with 18 bases between. The CDR3 runs 17 residues.

The chain uses TRBV19 and TRBJ2-1; maybe TRBD2 (5 bases). The V end was cut by 3 bases, the J end by 0 bases, with 9 bases between. Germline CDR1 reads LNHDA; CDR2 reads SQIVND (reference sequence). The CDR3 loop spans 15 amino acids. CDR3 amino acids: CASSIERSSYNEQFF. The CDR3 region has the DNA TGTGCCAGTAGTATCGAGCGGAGCTCCTACAATGAGCAGTTCTTC.

The V call is TRBV7-8, the J call TRBJ1-1; D possibly corresponds to TRBD1 (6 bases). The germline CDR1 and CDR2 sequences are SGHVS and FQNEAQ. There are 13 residues in the CDR3. Trimming stripped 5 bases from V and 8 bases from J, with 15 bases between. Here the CDR3 reads CASSQGGGVEAFF. The CDR3 DNA sequence: TGTGCCAGCAGCCAAGGGGGGGGCGTGGAAGCTTTCTTT.

CDR3 coding DNA: TGTGCCAGCAGCTTGCCCGGAGGCAGGGGAGAGACCCAGTACTTC. Translated: CASSLPGGRGETQYF. The chain uses TRBV5-6 and TRBJ2-5; tentative D call: TRBD1 (6 bases). CDR3 length equals 15 residues. V lost 1 base, J lost 4 bases, and 14 bases lay in between. Germline CDR1 reads SGHDT; CDR2 reads YYEEEE. Based on the CDR3 plus reference TRBV5-6 and TRBJ2-5, the full variable domain is DAGVTQSPTHLIKTRGQQVTLRCSPKSGHDTVSWYQQALGQGPQFIFQYYEEEERQRGNFPDRFSGHQFPNYSSELNVNALLLGDSALYLCASSLPGGRGETQYFGPGTRLLVL.

As DNA, the CDR3 is TGTGCCAGCAGCCAAGACCGCGGGGGGGCAAACGAGCAGTACTTC. It codes for CASSQDRGGANEQYF. This chain uses TRBV3-1 (or the pseudogene TRBV3-2) with TRBJ2-7; 9 bases are shared with TRBD2. The CDR3 covers 15 residues. J lost 5 bases, V lost 0 bases, and 5 bases had no gene match. The germline V gene has CDR1 LGHDT and CDR2 YNNKEL (reference sequence).

V gene TRBV24-1 combines with J gene TRBJ1-2; D unclear. Between the trimmed V and J ends, which lost 2 bases and 6 bases, there was a span of 9 bases. Germline CDR1 and CDR2: KGHDR and SFDVKD. The CDR3 covers 13 residues. The CDR3 nucleotides read TGTGCCACCAGTGATTCCGACTGGGATGGCTACACCTTC. It translates to CATSDSDWDGYTF.

The chain carries TRBV27 and TRBJ2-7; D remains ambiguous. The CDR3 is 16 residues long. Germline assignment: CDR1 MNHEY and CDR2 SMNVEV (reference sequence). V was trimmed by 0 bases and J by 1 base, leaving 13 bases between them. In DNA, the CDR3 is TGTGCCAGCAGTTTATCAGACTCTACTCTTTCCTACGAGCAGTACTTC. This codes for CASSLSDSTLSYEQYF.

CDR3 region: CASSFERIYEQYF. In DNA, the CDR3 is TGTGCCAGCAGTTTTGAGCGTATTTACGAGCAGTACTTC. The chain combines TRBV28 with TRBJ2-7; D gene unclear. CDR3 length equals 13 residues. V was cut by 3 bases and J by 4 bases, with 10 bases left in between. Germline CDR1 MDHEN, CDR2 SYDVKM.

V is TRBV4-2 and J is TRBJ1-4; D is uncertain. This CDR3 is 15 amino acids long. From germline, CDR1 is LGHNA and CDR2 YNFKEQ. V shed 0 bases and J shed 11 bases, with 16 bases lying between them. CDR3: CASSQEDIAGRKLFF. The CDR3 region has the DNA TGTGCCAGCAGCCAAGAGGATATTGCGGGGAGGAAACTGTTTTTT.